Each of the 12 T cell receptor beta chains below was sequenced from the same sample in a study of beta chain features in type 1 diabetes. Expressed TCRB transcripts were sequenced because the entire RNA isolate underwent reverse transcription. The method was immunoSEQ multiplex PCR; TCRdb's version includes in-frame clones alone and lacks a portion of them. The table records about 140,000 clones, roughly an eighth of them present only once. Study-wide findings and caveats: TCRB CDR3s were moderately but significantly shorter in Type 1 diabetes patients in all four CD4+ subsets.

These receptors lack a known antigen. The sample comprised central memory CD4+ T cells from blood. The receptors here all came from a man between 18 and 29 years old with type 1 diabetes.

Only a few counts were recorded for this clone. CDR3: CASSVSRQRANTGELFF. The CDR3 DNA is TGTGCCAGCAGCGTATCGCGGCAAAGGGCGAACACCGGGGAGCTGTTTTTT. The V and J genes are TRBV9 and TRBJ2-2; D unresolved. Germline V gene sequence: CDR1 SGDLS, CDR2 YYNGEE. V dropped 1 base and J dropped 0 bases, with 13 bases sitting between them. The CDR3 consists of 17 residues. Full variable domain (remainder filled in from reference TRBV9 and TRBJ2-2): DSGVTQTPKHLITATGQRVTLRCSPRSGDLSVYWYQQSLDQGLQFLIQYYNGEERAKGNILERFSAQQFPDLHSELNLSSLELGDSALYFCASSVSRQRANTGELFFGEGSRLTVL.

In its sample, this clone was seen a few times. The chain is built from TRBV5-1 and TRBJ2-3; 8 bases align to TRBD2. Germline V gene lookup returns CDR1 SGHRS and CDR2 YFSETQ. The ends lost 4 bases at V and 0 bases at J; junction bases unmatched: 13. The CDR3 is 18 amino acids. CDR3 protein: CASSPLTSSGASTDTQYF. As DNA, the CDR3 is TGCGCCAGCAGCCCCCTCACGAGTAGCGGGGCTAGCACAGATACGCAGTATTTT.

This clone was seen only a few times. The rearrangement links TRBV14 to TRBJ1-4, with 7 bases lining up with TRBD1. J gave up 7 bases and V 4 bases, and 3 bases lay outside the gene matches. CDR1 is SGHDN, CDR2 FVKESK, per germline. The length of the CDR3 is 13 residues. CDR3 protein: CASSPGTAEKLFF. Written as DNA, the CDR3 is TGTGCCAGCAGCCCAGGGACAGCTGAAAAACTGTTTTTT.

This clone was seen a handful of times. CDR3: CAWRGQANEKLFF. The CDR3 nucleotides read TGTGCCTGGAGAGGACAGGCTAATGAAAAACTGTTTTTT. The chain has TRBV30 and TRBJ1-4, with 7 positions matching TRBD1. The trim removed 3 bases at V and 3 bases at J, leaving 1 base unmatched. The CDR3 contains 13 residues. Germline CDR1 reads GTSNPN; CDR2 reads SVGIG (reference sequence).

This clone was recorded at least ten times. V and J are TRBV27 and TRBJ1-2; D is uncertain. The germline V and J ends were trimmed by 0 bases and 5 bases, with 7 bases remaining between them. Germline-derived CDR1 and CDR2 are MNHEY and SMNVEV (reference sequence). The CDR3 has 13 amino acids. The CDR3 loop is CASSLSMQYGYTF. DNA for the CDR3: TGTGCCAGCAGTTTATCGATGCAGTATGGCTACACCTTC.

This clone has only a few counts. The sample contains more than one DNA sequence encoding this CDR3. In DNA form, the CDR3 reads TGTGCCAGCAGCTTCGGACAGGGAAACACTGAAGCTTTCTTT. Its protein product is CASSFGQGNTEAFF. The rearrangement joins TRBV7-2 to TRBJ1-1; 8 nucleotides line up with TRBD1. The CDR3 consists of 14 residues. Trimming at V came to 3 bases and at J to 2 bases, leaving 2 bases not matched to a gene. From germline, CDR1 is SGHTA and CDR2 FQGNSA.

Only a few counts were recorded for this clone. V and J are TRBV9 and TRBJ2-3, with D maybe TRBD2 (6 bases). Looked up from germline, CDR1 is SGDLS and CDR2 is YYNGEE. The CDR3 has 16 residues. The V end lost 0 bases, the J end lost 2 bases, and 13 bases lay between the germline ends. CDR3: CASSVESSAITDTQYF. The DNA of the CDR3 is TGTGCCAGCAGCGTAGAATCTAGCGCCATCACAGATACGCAGTATTTT.

This sequence joins TRBV5-6 and TRBJ2-2; unclear D gene. The CDR3 covers 14 residues. Germline V gene sequence: CDR1 SGHDT, CDR2 YYEEEE. Trimming shortened V by 4 bases and J by 1 base, and 8 bases separated the two germline ends. CDR3 residues: CASSVVQNTGELFF. In DNA form, the CDR3 reads TGTGCCAGCAGCGTGGTACAGAACACCGGGGAGCTGTTTTTT.

This clone showed up just a few times. The chain is built from TRBV7-6 and TRBJ2-3; the D gene is possibly TRBD2 (6 bases). Deletions cut 6 bases from V and 2 bases from J, with 15 bases between. Germline V CDR1 and CDR2: SGHVS, FNYEAQ. This CDR3 comprises 15 residues. CDR3 amino acids: CASRAGPDLTDTQYF. The CDR3 nucleotides read TGTGCCAGCAGGGCGGGACCCGACCTCACAGATACGCAGTATTTT.

This clone appeared a few times. The chain is built from TRBV5-1 and TRBJ2-1; a weak D match, TRBD1 (5 bases). Trimming removed 4 bases at V and 2 bases at J, with 19 bases between. Looked up from germline, CDR1 is SGHRS and CDR2 is YFSETQ. CDR3 length: 17 residues. The CDR3 is CASSKRPGQGTYNEQFF. In nucleotides, the CDR3 is TGCGCCAGCAGCAAGAGGCCCGGACAAGGGACCTACAATGAGCAGTTCTTC.

This rearrangement joins TRBV6-6 to TRBJ1-4; D not certain. Trimming shortened V by 11 bases and J by 2 bases, and 6 bases separated the two germline ends. CDR1 MNHNY and CDR2 SVGAGI come from the germline V gene (reference sequence). This CDR3 contains 11 residues. CDR3 DNA sequence: TGTGCCGCGCGCACTAATGAAAAACTGTTTTTT. Residues: CAARTNEKLFF.

This clone has more than one count but fewer than ten. The chain uses TRBV7-2 and TRBJ1-3; the D gene is possibly TRBD1 (5 bases). The CDR3 has 16 residues. The germline V gene has CDR1 SGHTA and CDR2 FQGNSA. Trimming removed 0 bases from V and 1 base from J, with 10 bases in between. CDR3 bases: TGTGCCAGCAGCTTAGCTTGGGGACCTTCTGGAAACACCATATATTTT. Amino acid sequence: CASSLAWGPSGNTIYF.